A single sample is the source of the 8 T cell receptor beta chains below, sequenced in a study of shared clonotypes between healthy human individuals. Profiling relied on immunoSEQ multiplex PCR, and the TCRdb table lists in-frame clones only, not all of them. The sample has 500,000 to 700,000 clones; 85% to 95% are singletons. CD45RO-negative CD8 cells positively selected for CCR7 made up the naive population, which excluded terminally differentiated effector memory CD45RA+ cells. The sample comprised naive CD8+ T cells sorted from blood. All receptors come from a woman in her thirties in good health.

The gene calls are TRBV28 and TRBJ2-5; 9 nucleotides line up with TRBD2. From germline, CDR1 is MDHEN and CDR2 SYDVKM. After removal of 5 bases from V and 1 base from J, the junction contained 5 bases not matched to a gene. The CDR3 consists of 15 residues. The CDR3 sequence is CASSASGDPQETQYF. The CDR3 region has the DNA TGTGCCAGCAGTGCTAGCGGGGACCCCCAAGAGACCCAGTACTTC.

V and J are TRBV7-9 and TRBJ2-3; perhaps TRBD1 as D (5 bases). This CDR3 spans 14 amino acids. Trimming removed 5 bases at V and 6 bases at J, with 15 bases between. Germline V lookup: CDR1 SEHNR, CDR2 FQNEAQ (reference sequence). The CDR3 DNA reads TGTGCCAGCAGCCCAACAGCCAGGGCGGATACGCAGTATTTT. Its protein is CASSPTARADTQYF.

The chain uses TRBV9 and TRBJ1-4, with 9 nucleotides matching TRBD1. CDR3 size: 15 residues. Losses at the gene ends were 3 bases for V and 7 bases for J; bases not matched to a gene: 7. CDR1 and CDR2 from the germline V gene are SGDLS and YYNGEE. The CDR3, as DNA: TGTGCCAGCAGCGACTCGGGACAGGGCCTTGAAAAACTGTTTTTT. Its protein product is CASSDSGQGLEKLFF.

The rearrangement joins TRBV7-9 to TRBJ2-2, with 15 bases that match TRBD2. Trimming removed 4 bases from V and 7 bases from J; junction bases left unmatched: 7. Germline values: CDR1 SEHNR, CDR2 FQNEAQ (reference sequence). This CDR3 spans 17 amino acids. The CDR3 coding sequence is TGTGCCAGCAGCTCAGGACTAGCGGGAGGGCCGGTCGGGGAGCTGTTTTTT. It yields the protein CASSSGLAGGPVGELFF.

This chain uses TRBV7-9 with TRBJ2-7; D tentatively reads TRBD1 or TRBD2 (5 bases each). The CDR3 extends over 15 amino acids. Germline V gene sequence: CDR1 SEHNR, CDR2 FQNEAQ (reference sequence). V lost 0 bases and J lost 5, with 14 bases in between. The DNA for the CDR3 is TGTGCCAGCAGCTTAGCGCGGGCAGGGTTCGACGAGCAGTACTTC. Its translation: CASSLARAGFDEQYF.

The DNA for the CDR3 is TGTGCCAGCAGCCTGAAGACAGGTAACGAGCAGTACTTC. Translated: CASSLKTGNEQYF. The chain carries TRBV5-5 and TRBJ2-7, with D possibly TRBD1 on 6 matching bases. The CDR3 runs to 13 residues. Germline lookup yields CDR1 SGHKS and CDR2 YYEKEE (reference sequence). The V and J ends lost 4 bases and 5 bases respectively, with 13 bases between them.

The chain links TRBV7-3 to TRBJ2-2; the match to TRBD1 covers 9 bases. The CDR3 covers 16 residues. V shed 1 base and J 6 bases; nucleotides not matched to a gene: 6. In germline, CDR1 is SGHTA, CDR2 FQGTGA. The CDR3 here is CASSLSLGQGPGELFF. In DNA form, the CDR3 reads TGTGCCAGCAGCTTAAGCTTGGGACAGGGACCCGGGGAGCTGTTTTTT.

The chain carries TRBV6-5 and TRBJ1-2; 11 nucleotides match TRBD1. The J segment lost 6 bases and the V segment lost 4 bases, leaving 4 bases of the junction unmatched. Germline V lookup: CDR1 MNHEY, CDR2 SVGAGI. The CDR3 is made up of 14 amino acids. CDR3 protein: CASSSGQGADGYTF. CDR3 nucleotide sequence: TGTGCCAGCAGTTCCGGACAGGGGGCAGATGGCTACACCTTC.